Detailed here is one T cell receptor (beta chain). The antigen remains undetermined. The approximately 120-subject validation cohort, separate from the 666-subject first cohort, included the donors. The sample belongs to a study of cytomegalovirus exposure and HLA in healthy donors. General observations from the study: The dataset shows that most TCR sequences were rare, while some public TCRs occurred in many donors.

CDR3 size: 18 residues. V was clipped by 4 bases and J by 5 bases; unmatched bases: 21. Germline CDR1 reads SGHNT; CDR2 reads YYREEE (reference sequence). Data came from immunoSEQ multiplex PCR; TCRdb stores just in-frame clones and leaves some out. The sample holds some 120,000 clones, roughly 89% seen once. The clonotype comes from a woman aged 18-30 years in good health and CMV-seronegative. The sequencing input was PBMCs. The chain carries TRBV5-4 and TRBJ2-7; TRBD1 matches at 7 bases. CDR3 DNA sequence: TGTGCCAGCAGCCTTACTAGACTCGACAGGGTCCTTATTGACGAGCAGTACGTC. Translating it yields CASSLTRLDRVLIDEQYV.